This is a list of T cell receptor beta chains from one sample in a study of T cell changes during pregnancy in multiple sclerosis. Profiled with immunoSEQ multiplex PCR; TCRdb holds only in-frame clones, not every one. The sample has 50,000 to 70,000 clones; roughly nine tenths are singletons. Specimen: peripheral blood, collected in the third trimester of pregnancy. The receptor source for this set is a female donor in good health, enrolled as a control in a pregnancy study. The CDR3 runs from the conserved cysteine through the conserved F or W. D genes are given only for firm matches.

cdr3_aa,cdr3_nt,d_call,v_call,j_call
CASRAYYEQYF,TGTGCCAGCCGCGCCTACTACGAGCAGTACTTC,.,TRBV6-6,TRBJ2-7
CASSFSGAEETQYF,TGTGCCAGCAGCTTTAGCGGGGCAGAAGAGACCCAGTACTTC,TRBD2,TRBV7-9,TRBJ2-5
CASKSLGRSYGYTF,TGTGCCAGCAAATCCCTTGGGCGAAGCTATGGCTACACCTTC,.,TRBV6-5,TRBJ1-2
CASSALPGLAGARVVEQYF,TGTGCCAGCAGTGCCCTTCCGGGACTAGCGGGAGCAAGGGTCGTCGAGCAGTACTTC,TRBD2,TRBV6-1,TRBJ2-7
CASSPAAPGTGELFF,TGTGCCAGCAGCCCCGCAGCGCCGGGCACCGGGGAGCTGTTTTTT,.,TRBV7-9,TRBJ2-2
CASSLWSGDRAFNEQFF,TGTGCCAGCAGTTTATGGTCAGGGGACAGAGCCTTTAATGAGCAGTTCTTC,TRBD1,TRBV28,TRBJ2-1
CASSYRTSGNIDNEQFF,TGTGCCAGCAGCTATCGAACTAGCGGGAACATCGACAATGAGCAGTTCTTC,TRBD2,TRBV7-6,TRBJ2-1
CASSFPGQGWGQYF,TGTGCCAGCAGTTTCCCTGGACAGGGTTGGGGGCAGTACTTC,TRBD1,TRBV7-9,TRBJ2-7
CASSLNGPGHEAFF,TGTGCCAGCAGCTTAAATGGGCCAGGGCATGAAGCTTTCTTT,.,TRBV7-3,TRBJ1-1
CASSIAGADPYEQYF,TGTGCCAGTAGTATAGCGGGAGCGGATCCCTACGAGCAGTACTTC,.,TRBV19,TRBJ2-7
CASNSDRAYEQYF,TGTGCCAGCAATTCGGACAGGGCCTACGAGCAGTACTTC,TRBD1,TRBV6-1,TRBJ2-7